These T cell receptor beta chains were read from a single sample in a study. TCRdb analysed the 5' RACE reads with MiXCR anew, one entry per CDR3 protein. Found here are 45,000 to 60,000 distinct CDR3 sequences, 24% of them singletons; the top ten hold 3.2%. The specimen was tumor-infiltrating naive CD4+ T cells sorted from the breast tumor. The receptors stem from a female donor with breast cancer. The CDR3 runs from the conserved cysteine through the conserved F or W. A D gene is named only where the DNA matches it firmly. Expanded clones get a size class; other rows say once, few or many, or leave the size out.

clone_size: few
d_call: TRBD1
v_call: TRBV5-1
j_call: TRBJ1-2
cdr3_aa: CASSLDGQGSPYGYTF
cdr3_nt: TGCGCCAGCAGCTTGGACGGACAGGGAAGTCCTTATGGCTACACCTTC

clone_size: .
d_call: .
v_call: TRBV15
j_call: TRBJ1-1
cdr3_aa: CATSRDVRNTEAFF
cdr3_nt: TGTGCCACCAGCAGAGATGTCCGGAACACTGAAGCTTTCTTT

clone_size: .
d_call: TRBD2
v_call: TRBV7-4
j_call: TRBJ2-7
cdr3_aa: CASSGTSGSSYEQYF
cdr3_nt: TGTGCCAGCAGCGGTACTAGCGGGAGCTCCTACGAGCAGTACTTC

clone_size: .
d_call: TRBD1
v_call: TRBV7-2
j_call: TRBJ1-5
cdr3_aa: CASSSQTGTLQPQHF
cdr3_nt: TGTGCCAGCAGCTCCCAGACAGGGACCCTCCAGCCCCAGCATTTT

clone_size: .
d_call: TRBD2
v_call: TRBV6-6
j_call: TRBJ2-7
cdr3_aa: CASKNLAGHSYEQYF
cdr3_nt: TGTGCCAGCAAAAACCTAGCGGGGCACTCCTACGAGCAGTACTTC

clone_size: .
d_call: TRBD2
v_call: TRBV6-5
j_call: TRBJ2-7
cdr3_aa: CACSYVKAGKYEQYF
cdr3_nt: TGTGCCTGTAGTTACGTCAAAGCGGGGAAGTACGAGCAGTACTTC

clone_size: few
d_call: TRBD1
v_call: TRBV6-1
j_call: TRBJ1-5
cdr3_aa: CASSAVGQINQPQHF
cdr3_nt: TGTGCCAGCAGTGCCGTGGGACAGATCAATCAGCCCCAGCATTTT

clone_size: .
d_call: .
v_call: TRBV7-2
j_call: TRBJ2-1
cdr3_aa: CASASRGALYNKQFF
cdr3_nt: TGTGCCAGCGCCTCTAGGGGGGCACTATACAATAAGCAGTTCTTC

clone_size: many
d_call: .
v_call: TRBV20-1
j_call: TRBJ2-1
cdr3_aa: CSASRAAYNEQFF
cdr3_nt: TGCAGTGCTAGTCGGGCAGCATACAATGAGCAGTTCTTC

clone_size: .
d_call: .
v_call: TRBV5-1
j_call: TRBJ2-6
cdr3_aa: CASSLEPRAGANVLTF
cdr3_nt: TGCGCCAGCAGCTTGGAACCCAGGGCTGGGGCCAACGTCCTGACTTTC

clone_size: .
d_call: .
v_call: TRBV28
j_call: TRBJ2-3
cdr3_aa: CATRTGASTDTQYF
cdr3_nt: TGTGCCACCCGGACCGGAGCATCCACAGATACGCAGTATTTT

clone_size: few
d_call: .
v_call: TRBV7-2
j_call: TRBJ2-4
cdr3_aa: CASSLGSLAKNIQYF
cdr3_nt: TGTGCCAGCAGCTTAGGGAGTCTAGCCAAAAACATTCAGTACTTC

clone_size: few
d_call: .
v_call: TRBV7-2
j_call: TRBJ2-3
cdr3_aa: CASSPGWFFGTDTQYF
cdr3_nt: TGTGCCAGCAGCCCCGGCTGGTTTTTTGGCACAGATACGCAGTATTTT

clone_size: .
d_call: .
v_call: TRBV7-2
j_call: TRBJ2-2
cdr3_aa: CASSLAGYERTGELFF
cdr3_nt: TGTGCCAGCAGCTTAGCAGGGTACGAAAGGACCGGGGAGCTGTTTTTT

clone_size: many
d_call: .
v_call: TRBV2
j_call: TRBJ1-2
cdr3_aa: CASSEVTFYGYTF
cdr3_nt: TGTGCCAGCAGTGAAGTGACGTTCTATGGCTACACCTTC

clone_size: .
d_call: .
v_call: TRBV5-5
j_call: TRBJ1-5
cdr3_aa: CASSSGINQPQHF
cdr3_nt: TGTGCCAGCAGCTCCGGTATAAATCAGCCCCAGCATTTT

clone_size: few
d_call: .
v_call: TRBV28
j_call: TRBJ1-2
cdr3_aa: CASRPFLKRGYTF
cdr3_nt: TGTGCCAGCAGACCCTTCTTGAAGCGTGGCTACACCTTC

clone_size: .
d_call: TRBD1
v_call: TRBV18
j_call: TRBJ2-1
cdr3_aa: CASSPPIGDSSYNEQFF
cdr3_nt: TGTGCCAGCTCACCACCGATTGGGGACAGCTCCTACAATGAGCAGTTCTTC

clone_size: .
d_call: .
v_call: TRBV5-1
j_call: TRBJ1-3
cdr3_aa: CASSRDGRSGNTIYF
cdr3_nt: TGCGCCAGCAGCAGGGACGGGCGCTCTGGAAACACCATATATTTT

clone_size: .
d_call: .
v_call: TRBV12-1
j_call: TRBJ1-4
cdr3_aa: CASSFVLLTETNEKLFF
cdr3_nt: TGTGCCAGCAGCTTTGTACTTCTTACAGAAACTAATGAAAAACTGTTTTTT

clone_size: many
d_call: TRBD2
v_call: TRBV7-2
j_call: TRBJ2-5
cdr3_aa: CASSYLSRGAGGQETQYF
cdr3_nt: TGTGCCAGCAGCTACTTATCGCGAGGGGCCGGGGGGCAAGAGACCCAGTACTTC

clone_size: .
d_call: TRBD2
v_call: TRBV6-4
j_call: TRBJ2-2
cdr3_aa: CASSSVAGEGTGELFF
cdr3_nt: TGTGCCAGCAGTTCGGTAGCGGGAGAAGGAACCGGGGAGCTGTTTTTT

clone_size: .
d_call: .
v_call: TRBV5-1
j_call: TRBJ2-3
cdr3_aa: CASSLSPRGQGGSPPHSQYF
cdr3_nt: TGCGCCAGTAGCTTATCACCCAGGGGGCAAGGCGGGAGCCCACCCCACTCGCAGTATTTT